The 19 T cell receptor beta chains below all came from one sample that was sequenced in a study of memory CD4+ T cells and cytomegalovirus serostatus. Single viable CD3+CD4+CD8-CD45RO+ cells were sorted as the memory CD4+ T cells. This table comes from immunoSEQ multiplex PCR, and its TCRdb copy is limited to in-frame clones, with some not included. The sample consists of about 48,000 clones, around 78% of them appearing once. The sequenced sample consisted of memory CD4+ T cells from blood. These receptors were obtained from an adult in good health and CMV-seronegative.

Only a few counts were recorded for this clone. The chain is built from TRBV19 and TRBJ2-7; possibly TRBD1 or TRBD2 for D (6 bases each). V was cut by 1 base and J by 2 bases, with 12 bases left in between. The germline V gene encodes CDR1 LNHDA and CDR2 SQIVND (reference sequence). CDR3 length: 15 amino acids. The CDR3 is CASSIGRGGTYEQYF. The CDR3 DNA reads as TGTGCCAGTAGTATAGGCAGGGGAGGAACCTACGAGCAGTACTTC.

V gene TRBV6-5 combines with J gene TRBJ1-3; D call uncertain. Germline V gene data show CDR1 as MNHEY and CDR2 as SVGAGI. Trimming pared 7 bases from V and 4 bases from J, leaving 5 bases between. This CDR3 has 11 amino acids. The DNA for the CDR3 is TGTGCCAGCAATGTGGGAAACACCATATATTTT. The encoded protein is CASNVGNTIYF.

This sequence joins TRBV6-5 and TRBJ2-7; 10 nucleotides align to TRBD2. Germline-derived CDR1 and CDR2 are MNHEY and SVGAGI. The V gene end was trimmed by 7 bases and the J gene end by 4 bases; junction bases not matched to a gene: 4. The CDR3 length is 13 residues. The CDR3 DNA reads TGTGCCAGCAACAAAGCGGGAGGGTACGAGCAGTACTTC. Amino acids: CASNKAGGYEQYF.

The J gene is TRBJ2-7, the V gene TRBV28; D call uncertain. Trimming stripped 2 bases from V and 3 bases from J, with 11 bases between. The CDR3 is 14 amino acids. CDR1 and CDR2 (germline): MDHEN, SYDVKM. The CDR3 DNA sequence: TGTGCCAGCAGTTTAGATCCCAGCCTCTACGAGCAGTACTTC. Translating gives CASSLDPSLYEQYF.

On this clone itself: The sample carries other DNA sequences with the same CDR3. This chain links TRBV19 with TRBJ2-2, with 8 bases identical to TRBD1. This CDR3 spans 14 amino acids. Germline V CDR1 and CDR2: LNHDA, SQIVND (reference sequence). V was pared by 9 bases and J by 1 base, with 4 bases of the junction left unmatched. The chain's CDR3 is CASSGQGNTGELFF. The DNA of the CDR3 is TGTGCCAGCTCCGGACAGGGGAACACCGGGGAGCTGTTTTTT.

CDR3 sequence: CASSSNKNQPQHF. CDR3 DNA: TGTGCCAGCAGTTCCAATAAAAATCAGCCCCAGCATTTT. The V call is TRBV6-5, the J call TRBJ1-5, with unresolved D. The CDR3 totals 13 residues. The V and J ends lost 4 bases and 4 bases respectively, with 8 bases between them. The germline CDR1 and CDR2 sequences are MNHEY and SVGAGI.

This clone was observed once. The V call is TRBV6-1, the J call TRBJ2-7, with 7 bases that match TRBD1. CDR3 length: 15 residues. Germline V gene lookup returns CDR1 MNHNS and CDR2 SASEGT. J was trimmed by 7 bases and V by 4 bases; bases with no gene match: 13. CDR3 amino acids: CASSGHRQGEREQYF. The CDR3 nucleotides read TGTGCCAGCAGTGGTCATAGACAGGGAGAAAGAGAGCAGTACTTC.

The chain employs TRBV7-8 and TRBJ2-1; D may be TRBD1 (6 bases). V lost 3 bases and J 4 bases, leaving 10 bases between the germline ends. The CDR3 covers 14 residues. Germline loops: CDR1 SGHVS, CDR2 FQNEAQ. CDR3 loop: CASSFAGEYNEQFF. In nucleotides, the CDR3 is TGTGCCAGCAGCTTTGCAGGGGAATACAATGAGCAGTTCTTC. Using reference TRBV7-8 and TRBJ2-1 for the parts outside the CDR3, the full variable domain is GAGVSQSPRYKVAKRGQDVALRCDPISGHVSLFWYQQALGQGPEFLTYFQNEAQLDKSGLPSDRFFAERPEGSVSTLKIQRTQQEDSAVYLCASSFAGEYNEQFFGPGTRLTVL.

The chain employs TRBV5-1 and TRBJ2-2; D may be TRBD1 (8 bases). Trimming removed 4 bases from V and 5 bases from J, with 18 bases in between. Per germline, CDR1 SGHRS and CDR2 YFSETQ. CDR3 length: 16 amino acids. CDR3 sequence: CASSAGQGGFTGELFF. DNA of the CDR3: TGCGCCAGCAGCGCCGGACAGGGAGGGTTTACCGGGGAGCTGTTTTTT.

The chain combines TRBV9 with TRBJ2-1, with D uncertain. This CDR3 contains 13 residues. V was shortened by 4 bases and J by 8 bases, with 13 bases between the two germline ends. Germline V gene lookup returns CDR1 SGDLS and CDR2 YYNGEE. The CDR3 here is CASSLAALHEQFF. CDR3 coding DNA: TGTGCCAGCAGCCTTGCGGCACTTCATGAGCAGTTCTTC.

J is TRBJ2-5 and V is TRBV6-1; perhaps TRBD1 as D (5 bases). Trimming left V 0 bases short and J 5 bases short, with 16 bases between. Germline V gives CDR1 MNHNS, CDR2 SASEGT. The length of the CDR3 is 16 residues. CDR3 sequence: CASSEALQGLRETQYF. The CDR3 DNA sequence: TGTGCCAGCAGTGAAGCGCTTCAGGGTCTTCGGGAGACCCAGTACTTC.

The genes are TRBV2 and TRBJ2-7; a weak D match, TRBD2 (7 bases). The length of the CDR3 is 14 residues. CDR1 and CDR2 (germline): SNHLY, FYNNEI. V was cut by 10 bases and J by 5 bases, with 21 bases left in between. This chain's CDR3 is CATVKGGSFHEQYF. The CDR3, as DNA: TGTGCCACCGTGAAGGGGGGGAGCTTCCACGAGCAGTACTTC. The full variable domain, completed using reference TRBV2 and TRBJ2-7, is EPEVTQTPSHQVTQMGQEVILRCVPISNHLYFYWYRQILGQKVEFLVSFYNNEISEKSEIFDDQFSVERPDGSNFTLKIRSTKLEDSAMYFCATVKGGSFHEQYFGPGTRLTVT.

The CDR3 DNA reads as TGTGCCAGTAGTTCGAGAGGCATCCGGGGGGACTATGGCTACACCTTC. This encodes CASSSRGIRGDYGYTF. The chain uses TRBV19 and TRBJ1-2; tentative D call: TRBD1 (5 bases). In germline, CDR1 is LNHDA, CDR2 SQIVND (reference sequence). V was clipped by 5 bases and J by 3 bases, with 19 bases between them. There are 16 residues in the CDR3.

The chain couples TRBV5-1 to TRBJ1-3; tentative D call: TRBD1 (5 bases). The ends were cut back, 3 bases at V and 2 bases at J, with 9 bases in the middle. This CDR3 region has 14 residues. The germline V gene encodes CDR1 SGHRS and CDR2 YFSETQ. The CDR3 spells CASSSRAPGNTIYF. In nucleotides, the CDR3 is TGCGCCAGCAGCTCCAGGGCCCCTGGAAACACCATATATTTT. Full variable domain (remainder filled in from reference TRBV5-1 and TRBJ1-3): KAGVTQTPRYLIKTRGQQVTLSCSPISGHRSVSWYQQTPGQGLQFLFEYFSETQRNKGNFPGRFSGRQFSNSRSEMNVSTLELGDSALYLCASSSRAPGNTIYFGEGSWLTVV.

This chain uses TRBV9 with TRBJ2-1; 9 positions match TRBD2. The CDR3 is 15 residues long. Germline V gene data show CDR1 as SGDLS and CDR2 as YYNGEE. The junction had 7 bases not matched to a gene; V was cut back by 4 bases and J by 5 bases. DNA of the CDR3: TGTGCCAGCAGCCCCCTGGCGGGAGGGCACAATGAGCAGTTCTTC. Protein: CASSPLAGGHNEQFF. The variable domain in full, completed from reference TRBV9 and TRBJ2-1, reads DSGVTQTPKHLITATGQRVTLRCSPRSGDLSVYWYQQSLDQGLQFLIQYYNGEERAKGNILERFSAQQFPDLHSELNLSSLELGDSALYFCASSPLAGGHNEQFFGPGTRLTVL.

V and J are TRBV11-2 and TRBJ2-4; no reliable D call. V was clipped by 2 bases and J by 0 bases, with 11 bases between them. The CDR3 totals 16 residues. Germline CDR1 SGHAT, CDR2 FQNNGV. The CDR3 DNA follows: TGTGCCAGCAGCTTACGGGTCACCGTAGCCAAAAACATTCAGTACTTC. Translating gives CASSLRVTVAKNIQYF.

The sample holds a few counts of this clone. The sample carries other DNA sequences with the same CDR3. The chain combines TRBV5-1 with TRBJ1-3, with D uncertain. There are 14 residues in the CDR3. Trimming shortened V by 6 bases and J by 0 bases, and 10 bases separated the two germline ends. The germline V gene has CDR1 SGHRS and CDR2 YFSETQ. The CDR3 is CASTKGSSGNTIYF. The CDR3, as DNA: TGCGCCAGCACGAAAGGGTCCTCTGGAAACACCATATATTTT.

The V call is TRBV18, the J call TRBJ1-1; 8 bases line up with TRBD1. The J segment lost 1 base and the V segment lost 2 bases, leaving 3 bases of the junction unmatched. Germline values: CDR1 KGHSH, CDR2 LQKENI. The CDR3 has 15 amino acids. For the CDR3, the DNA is TGTGCCAGCTCACCAAAAGACAGGGGGAACACTGAAGCTTTCTTT. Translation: CASSPKDRGNTEAFF.

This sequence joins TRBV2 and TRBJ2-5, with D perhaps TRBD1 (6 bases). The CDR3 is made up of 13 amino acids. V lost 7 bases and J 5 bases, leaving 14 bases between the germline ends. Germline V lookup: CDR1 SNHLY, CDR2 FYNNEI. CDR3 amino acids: CASIPDSWETQYF. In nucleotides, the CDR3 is TGTGCCAGCATCCCGGACAGTTGGGAGACCCAGTACTTC.